This is a list of T cell receptor beta chains from one sample in a study of post-analysis software for immune sequencing data. MiXCR, run by TCRdb on the PCR reads, gives a single entry per CDR3 protein. This sample has around 700,000 distinct CDR3 sequences, with approximately 60% found just once. Sequenced sample: blood. Receptors originate from a girl aged 2-10 years with multiple sclerosis. The CDR3 runs from the conserved cysteine through the conserved F or W. The order of the fields is J gene, D gene, V gene, clone size, CDR3 DNA, CDR3 protein. D genes are given only for firm matches. Some rows mark clone size as missing; the rest say once, few, many or name a class of expanded clone.

TRBJ2-7 . TRBV12-3/TRBV12-4 . TGTGCCAGCAGTTTACGGGGGATCAACGAGCAGTACTTC CASSLRGINEQYF
TRBJ2-1 . TRBV6-5 . TGTGCCAGCAGTTACTCATCCCGGGGGCCCCACAATGAGCAGTTCTTC CASSYSSRGPHNEQFF
TRBJ2-7 TRBD2 TRBV6-5 few TGTGCCAGCAGTTACAAGCGGGAGGTCCACGAGCAGTACTTC CASSYKREVHEQYF
TRBJ1-2 TRBD1 TRBV20-1 few TGCAGTGCTTGTTGGGTATGGGACAGAGCTTGGTACACCTTC CSACWVWDRAWYTF
TRBJ1-4 TRBD1 TRBV6-5 . TGTGCCAGTTTGGGACAGCCTAATGAAAAACTGTTTTTT CASLGQPNEKLFF
TRBJ2-1 TRBD2 TRBV20-1 few TGCAGTGCCAGACTAGCGGGAGGGCCTAACAATGAGCAGTTCTTC CSARLAGGPNNEQFF
TRBJ2-3 TRBD2 TRBV9 few TGTGCCAGCAGCCGGGGACTAGCCGGGGGTGATACGCAGTATTTT CASSRGLAGGDTQYF
TRBJ2-3 TRBD2 TRBV4-1 . TGCGCCAGCAGCCAAGATGCTAGCGGGGGGTCCCCAGATACGCAGTATTTT CASSQDASGGSPDTQYF
TRBJ1-1 . TRBV5-1 . TGCGCCAGCAGCTTGGCCTCCGATATAGGAGGCACTGAAGCTTTCTTT CASSLASDIGGTEAFF
TRBJ1-5 . TRBV30 . TGTGCCTGGAGTAACAGGGAAGATCAGCCCCAGCATTTT CAWSNREDQPQHF
TRBJ2-3 . TRBV25-1 few TGTGCCAGCAGTGATGGGTCCACCTTCACAGATACGCAGTATTTT CASSDGSTFTDTQYF
TRBJ2-5 . TRBV6-2/TRBV6-3 once TGTGCCAGCAGTCACGCGGGAAACCAAGAGACCCAGTACTTC CASSHAGNQETQYF
TRBJ1-5 TRBD1 TRBV12-3/TRBV12-4 . TGTGCCAGCAGACCGGGACAGTCTAGCAATCAGCCCCAGCATTTT CASRPGQSSNQPQHF
TRBJ2-3 . TRBV12-3/TRBV12-4 once TGTGCCAGCAGTTGGGGTGGCCCGCAGTATTTT CASSWGGPQYF
TRBJ2-1 . TRBV20-1 few TGCAGTGCGATGGAAGGGACCACCGAGCAGTTCTTC CSAMEGTTEQFF
TRBJ2-1 TRBD2 TRBV29-1 . TGCAGCGTTGAGCTAGCGGGGTACAATGAGCAGTTCTTC CSVELAGYNEQFF
TRBJ2-3 . TRBV6-6 . TGTGCCAGCAGTCCTCCCTACGAGGTTGCAGATACGCAGTATTTT CASSPPYEVADTQYF
TRBJ1-2 . TRBV7-9 few TGTGCCAGCAGCTCTGTCGCTTCACCGGACTATAACTATGGCTACACCTTC CASSSVASPDYNYGYTF